A single sample gave rise to the 21 T cell receptor beta chains below, sequenced in a study of identical twins. TCRdb called the 5' RACE reads again in MiXCR, with one record for every CDR3 protein. The sample lists more than 350,000 distinct CDR3 sequences; roughly 9% were seen once. Sequencing was performed on naive T cells sorted from blood. These receptor sequences come from a woman in her 50s in good health.

In this sample, this clonotype turned up a few times. This chain joins TRBV3-1 and TRBJ2-7; no clear D gene. This CDR3 has 13 residues. The germline V and J ends were trimmed by 1 base and 3 bases, with 7 bases remaining between them. Germline CDR1 LGHDT, CDR2 YNNKEL (reference sequence). As DNA, the CDR3 is TGTGCCAGCAGCCAAGGCCACTTCTACGAGCAGTACTTC. Encoded protein: CASSQGHFYEQYF.

This clonotype was seen more than once but under ten times. The chain combines TRBV6-2 or TRBV6-3 with TRBJ1-1; D is ambiguous. In germline, CDR1 is MNHEY, CDR2 SVGEGT. This CDR3 spans 11 amino acids. V lost 6 bases and J 8 bases, leaving 10 bases between the germline ends. CDR3: CASSPGGEAFF. CDR3 DNA sequence: TGTGCCAGCAGCCCCGGCGGGGAAGCTTTCTTT.

The V and J genes are TRBV21-1 and TRBJ2-3. TRBV21-1 is termed a pseudogene. This CDR3 is built from 11 residues. In DNA, the CDR3 is TGTGCCAGCATCTCAACAGATACGCAGTATTTT. Translated: CASISTDTQYF.

This clonotype was seen more than once but under ten times. J is TRBJ2-2 and V is TRBV5-1, with D tentatively TRBD1 (5 bases). The CDR3 consists of 13 residues. CDR1 and CDR2 from the germline V gene are SGHRS and YFSETQ. The germline V and J ends were trimmed by 3 bases and 8 bases, with 11 bases remaining between them. The CDR3 nucleotides are TGCGCCAGCAGCTCTCAAGGGGAAGGGGAGCTGTTTTTT. Translation gives CASSSQGEGELFF.

This clonotype appeared a few times. This chain uses TRBV19 with TRBJ1-1; D remains unclear. Deletions cut 3 bases from V and 6 bases from J, with 5 bases between. The germline CDR1 and CDR2 sequences are LNHDA and SQIVND (reference sequence). The length of the CDR3 is 11 residues. The CDR3 protein is CASSIGAEAFF. The CDR3 DNA sequence: TGTGCCAGTAGTATTGGAGCTGAAGCTTTCTTT.

The CDR3 loop is CAITDGDREIGYTF. CDR3 DNA: TGTGCCATCACCGACGGGGACAGGGAAATTGGCTACACCTTC. This chain connects TRBV10-3 to TRBJ1-2; the match to TRBD1 covers 9 bases. After removal of 7 bases from V and 7 bases from J, the junction contained 10 bases not matched to a gene. Germline values: CDR1 ENHRY, CDR2 SYGVKD. The CDR3 length is 14 residues.

The chain combines TRBV15 with TRBJ2-1; 11 positions match TRBD1. V trimming: 5 bases; J trimming: 9 bases; junction bases outside the gene matches: 9. The CDR3 consists of 15 residues. Germline V gives CDR1 LNHNV, CDR2 YYDKDF (reference sequence). CDR3 in amino acids: CATSGGDRGSSEQFF. Here the CDR3 DNA reads TGTGCCACCAGCGGTGGGGACAGGGGGTCTTCTGAGCAGTTCTTC.

This chain uses TRBV6-5 with TRBJ2-5; TRBD1 matches at 8 bases. This CDR3 has 18 residues. The V segment lost 0 bases and the J segment 5 bases; nucleotides outside the gene matches: 14. Germline assignment: CDR1 MNHEY and CDR2 SVGAGI. The CDR3 region has the DNA TGTGCCAGCAGTTACTCGATACCCGGACAGGGTATGAGGGAGACCCAGTACTTC. Protein: CASSYSIPGQGMRETQYF.

This rearrangement joins TRBV7-2 to TRBJ1-4, with unresolved D. Per the germline V gene, CDR1 is SGHTA and CDR2 is FQGNSA. The V end was cut by 3 bases, the J end by 0 bases, with 8 bases between. CDR3 length: 15 amino acids. The chain's CDR3 is CASSFTAATNEKLFF. CDR3 coding DNA: TGTGCCAGCAGCTTTACGGCTGCAACTAATGAAAAACTGTTTTTT.

This clonotype has ten or more counts. This chain uses TRBV15 with TRBJ1-5; D perhaps matches TRBD1 (5 bases). The CDR3 runs to 13 residues. The germline CDR1 and CDR2 sequences are LNHNV and YYDKDF (reference sequence). V lost 8 bases and J lost 4, with 12 bases in between. The CDR3 DNA is TGTGCCACCGGGGGGGTAGGAAATCAGCCCCAGCATTTT. Translation gives CATGGVGNQPQHF.

This clonotype has only one observation. The rearrangement uses TRBV6-2 or TRBV6-3 and TRBJ1-5, with D unclear. Trimming removed 2 bases at V and 7 bases at J, with 15 bases between. The CDR3 consists of 15 residues. Germline V CDR1 and CDR2: MNHEY, SVGEGT. CDR3 protein: CASSYEASPGQPQHF. The CDR3, as DNA: TGTGCCAGCAGTTACGAAGCGTCGCCGGGCCAGCCCCAGCATTTT.

This clonotype came up many times. The rearrangement joins TRBV29-1 to TRBJ2-5, with TRBD1 as a possible D gene (5 bases). The CDR3 runs to 15 residues. The germline V gene encodes CDR1 SQVTM and CDR2 ANQGSEA. The V end was cut by 5 bases, the J end by 5 bases, with 21 bases between. As DNA, the CDR3 is TGCAGCGTTAACCCGGCGACAGTAGGGTTTGAGACCCAGTACTTC. Protein: CSVNPATVGFETQYF. The complete variable domain, with remaining parts taken from reference TRBV29-1 and TRBJ2-5, reads SAVISQKPSRDICQRGTSLTIQCQVDSQVTMMFWYRQQPGQSLTLIATANQGSEATYESGFVIDKFPISRPNLTFSTLTVSNMSPEDSSIYLCSVNPATVGFETQYFGPGTRLLVL.

V is TRBV11-2 and J is TRBJ2-2; 13 positions match TRBD2. The germline gives CDR1 SGHAT, CDR2 FQNNGV. The V segment lost 5 bases and the J segment 7 bases; nucleotides outside the gene matches: 7. This CDR3 has 16 residues. The CDR3 DNA reads as TGTGCCAGCAGCCCCGGACTAGCGGGAGTTAACGGGGAGCTGTTTTTT. It codes for CASSPGLAGVNGELFF.

The sample holds many counts of this clonotype. The DNA of the CDR3 is TGTGCCCCACGGGGCTCGGACACCGGGGAGCTGTTTTTT. Translation: CAPRGSDTGELFF. The genes are TRBV7-9 and TRBJ2-2, with D possibly being TRBD1 or TRBD2 (5 bases each). Germline CDR1 reads SEHNR; CDR2 reads FQNEAQ (reference sequence). This CDR3 contains 13 residues. V gave up 11 bases and J gave up 3 bases, with 13 bases separating them.

This clonotype has ten or more counts. V usage is TRBV12-3 or TRBV12-4 and J usage is TRBJ2-5; D perhaps matches TRBD1 (6 bases). The germline V and J ends were trimmed by 3 bases and 2 bases, with 10 bases remaining between them. The CDR3 covers 14 residues. The CDR3 region has the DNA TGTGCCAGCAGTTTTGTGGGACATCAAGAGACCCAGTACTTC. Encoded protein: CASSFVGHQETQYF.

This clonotype appeared many times. The chain is built from TRBV7-9 and TRBJ1-1; D not resolved. From germline, CDR1 is SEHNR and CDR2 FQNEAQ (reference sequence). This CDR3 region has 13 residues. Between the trimmed V and J ends, which lost 5 bases and 4 bases, there was a span of 11 bases. CDR3 sequence (DNA): TGTGCCAGCAGCCCTATAGCAGTCACTGAAGCTTTCTTT. This sequence encodes CASSPIAVTEAFF.

In its sample, this clonotype was seen many times. The junction and the germline gene differ at one end; a read error may be behind it. The genes are TRBV12-3 or TRBV12-4 and TRBJ1-1; 8 bases line up with TRBD1. The CDR3 extends over 13 amino acids. The CDR3 DNA sequence: TGCGCCAGCAGAGGACAGGGCAACACTGAAGCTTTCTTT. Residues: CASRGQGNTEAFF.

A few counts support this clonotype. The chain recombines TRBV3-1 with TRBJ2-2, with D unresolved. The V gene lost 1 base and the J gene lost 1 base, with 7 bases spanning the gap. In germline, CDR1 is LGHDT, CDR2 YNNKEL (reference sequence). The CDR3 extends over 15 amino acids. The CDR3 loop is CASSQVGLNTGELFF. The CDR3 coding sequence is TGTGCCAGCAGCCAAGTCGGGTTGAACACCGGGGAGCTGTTTTTT.

The chain is built from TRBV24-1 and TRBJ2-3; 8 nucleotides match TRBD1. The V and J ends lost 6 bases and 2 bases, in that order; junction bases with no gene match: 6. This CDR3 region has 15 residues. Germline values: CDR1 KGHDR, CDR2 SFDVKD. The CDR3 bases are TGTGCCACCAGTCGGGGGACAGGCTCCACAGATACGCAGTATTTT. Its protein is CATSRGTGSTDTQYF.

This clonotype was detected only a few times. This chain joins TRBV29-1 and TRBJ1-1, with D uncertain. CDR3 size: 12 residues. The V and J ends lost 8 bases and 0 bases respectively, with 10 bases between them. Germline CDR1 and CDR2: SQVTM and ANQGSEA. This chain's CDR3 is CSLARVNTEAFF. The CDR3 bases are TGCAGCCTGGCAAGAGTGAACACTGAAGCTTTCTTT.

This clonotype was seen more than once but under ten times. V usage is TRBV24-1 and J usage is TRBJ2-1; 7 bases are shared with TRBD2. Germline trimming cut 9 bases from V and 9 bases from J; bases unmatched to any gene: 13. The germline gives CDR1 KGHDR, CDR2 SFDVKD. CDR3 length: 14 residues. CDR3 sequence reads: CATEGTIGPTEQFF. The CDR3 region has the DNA TGTGCCACCGAAGGGACTATCGGCCCCACTGAGCAGTTCTTC.